This TCR beta chain came from a study of blood T cell repertoires in COVID-19 (dated by TCRdb to 2018 to 2020). Turning to the overall study: Samples from collaborators originated in the United States, Italy and Spain and spanned both the acute and convalescent phases of COVID-19. The material from the prospective study consisted of cDNA or gDNA derived from T cells, B-cell-depleted T cells, or PBMCs. Subjects who had been exposed to COVID-19, were actively infected with it, or had recovered from it provided the deeply sampled blood TCRbeta repertoires that made up the dataset. The repertoires were made available in a free public database intended to serve as a resource for research on the immune response to SARS-CoV-2. Samples were obtained from the ongoing ImmuneRACE study (first 160 participants) and from approximately 1,200 subjects provided by 6 global collaborators. Nearly every sample came with metadata listing a de-identified subject ID, COVID-19 status, age in years and sex. Where available, HLA class I and class II types were taken from metadata supplied by the sample provider and were not determined by assay-based typing.

As regards this clone: Its antigen specificity is not known. There are no base qualities to consult, and no much larger clone falls within one base.

CDR1 and CDR2, looked up from the germline V gene (reference sequence), are LNHDA and SQIVND. Measured from the cysteine to the phenylalanine, the CDR3 is 13 residues long. Of all the DNA, just the CDR3 is kept, 39 bases in frame from base 1. The trim is 6 bases for V and 4 bases for J, with a gap of 12 bases between the germline ends. On the study overall, not on this receptor specifically: How much clinical and demographic metadata was included differed by source and by participant, and the metadata was provided uncurated.

Each collaborating institution followed its own protocols to collect whole blood in K2EDTA tubes. For TCRbeta analysis, collaborators shipped samples in one of three forms: frozen whole blood, isolated PBMCs, or DNA extracted from either of those sample types. TCRbeta CDR3 regions were amplified from genomic DNA by means of the immunoSEQ Assay, a bias-controlled multiplex PCR. On the authors' methods: Nucleated cell counts per sample were estimated from amplification of reference gene primers within the assay. To quantify the absolute abundance of each unique TCRbeta CDR3 rearrangement, sequence reads were collapsed and filtered. For each sample, productive Simpson clonality was calculated as the square root of Simpson's diversity index across productive rearrangements. TCRdb obtained this table from immuneACCESS and retained in-frame rearrangements with V and J assigned. These tables miss some clones; where compared with another copy, unresolved V genes account for less than half of the shortfall, and the remainder is unexplained. D and trimming were read from the DNA, whereas the V and J calls and clone size are those reported in that table. The sample includes approximately 140,000 clones, with about nine tenths observed a single time. The ten most abundant clones make up less than 4.5% of the sample.

Source material: peripheral blood. The chain joins TRBV19 to TRBJ2-5; a tentative D call is TRBD2 (6 bases match). This TCR came from a woman aged 55-75 years with active or convalescent COVID-19. The nucleotide sequence reads TGTGCCAGTAGCCGGACGCGGGGAGAGACCCAGTACTTC. Its amino acids are CASSRTRGETQYF.